This TCR beta chain derives from a study of blood T cell repertoires in COVID-19. The method was immunoSEQ multiplex PCR; TCRdb's version includes in-frame clones alone and lacks a portion of them. The sample has fewer than 150,000 clones, approximately 80% seen once. The receptor was derived from a man in his fifties or sixties who had recovered from COVID-19. The specimen was peripheral blood.

The CDR3 spells CASSGGVAETQYF. The CDR3 DNA follows: TGTGCCAGCTCGGGGGGAGTCGCGGAGACCCAGTACTTC. The gene calls are TRBV18 and TRBJ2-5; D perhaps matches TRBD2 (6 bases). This CDR3 has 13 amino acids. Germline CDR1 reads KGHSH; CDR2 reads LQKENI. Deletions cut 6 bases from V and 5 bases from J, with 13 bases between. The whole variable domain, remainder taken from reference TRBV18 and TRBJ2-5, is NAGVMQNPRHLVRRRGQEARLRCSPMKGHSHVYWYRQLPEEGLKFMVYLQKENIIDESGMPKERFSAEFPKEGPSILRIQQVVRGDSAAYFCASSGGVAETQYFGPGTRLLVL.